What follows is one T cell receptor beta chain and its context. This record comes from a study of blood T cell repertoires in COVID-19. Background on the study: COVID-19 samples from acute and convalescent phases originated in the United States, Italy and Spain.

Clones were read by immunoSEQ multiplex PCR, and TCRdb kept only the in-frame ones, dropping some. This sample yields about 230,000 clones, of which roughly 84% are seen a single time; roughly 7% belongs to the top ten. The V and J ends lost 2 bases and 8 bases respectively, with 6 bases between them. The CDR3 spans 11 residues. Germline assignment: CDR1 ENHRY and CDR2 SYGVKD. The sequencing sample was made of peripheral blood. V gene TRBV10-3 combines with J gene TRBJ1-1; D not resolved. The clonotype comes from a woman in her forties or fifties with acute or convalescent COVID-19. The CDR3 bases are TGTGCCATCAGTGAGAGCCTGGAAGCTTTCTTT. Its protein is CAISESLEAFF.